Listed below are T cell receptor beta chains from one sample, sequenced in a study of T cells after yellow fever vaccination. TCRdb fed the 5' RACE reads into MiXCR, producing one record per CDR3 protein. Of more than 25,000 distinct CDR3 sequences in the sample, 6% to 8% were seen once. The sequences come from PBMCs, either bulk or a sorted T-cell subset (CD4+, CD8+, memory, or dextramer-sorted; not recorded which), collected on the day of the yellow fever booster vaccination. Every receptor here comes from a man between 25 and 39 years old who received the YFV17D yellow fever vaccine. The CDR3 runs from the conserved cysteine through the conserved F or W. The D gene is left open where the match is weak. Size values are once, few and many counts, or a class for expanded clones, and some rows have none.

J gene | CDR3 length | D gene | clone size | V gene | CDR3 protein | CDR3 DNA
TRBJ2-2 | 14 | NA | few | TRBV11-2 | CASSVNWGSGELFF | TGTGCCAGCAGCGTTAACTGGGGGTCCGGGGAGCTGTTTTTT
TRBJ2-5 | 15 | NA | many | TRBV5-6 | CASSSSTDTQETQYF | TGTGCCAGCAGCTCCTCCACTGACACCCAAGAGACCCAGTACTTC
TRBJ2-7 | 12 | NA | many | TRBV5-6 | CASSFSRNEQYF | TGTGCCAGCAGCTTCAGTAGGAACGAGCAGTACTTC
TRBJ1-1 | 14 | NA | many | TRBV29-1 | CSVTQGRGNTEAFF | TGCAGCGTTACACAGGGTCGGGGCAACACTGAAGCTTTCTTT
TRBJ2-1 | 15 | NA | many | TRBV9 | CASSEGAGLGYEQFF | TGTGCCAGCAGCGAGGGTGCCGGGCTGGGGTATGAGCAGTTCTTC
TRBJ2-5 | 13 | NA | many | TRBV6-2/TRBV6-3 | CASSYKAEETQYF | TGTGCCAGCAGTTACAAGGCTGAAGAGACCCAGTACTTC
TRBJ2-7 | 13 | TRBD1 | NA | TRBV7-9 | CASRGTGGYEQYF | TGTGCCAGCAGAGGGACAGGGGGCTACGAGCAGTACTTC
TRBJ2-2 | 13 | NA | many | TRBV20-1 | CSARAADSGELFF | TGCAGTGCTAGAGCTGCCGACTCCGGGGAGCTGTTTTTT
TRBJ1-1 | 14 | TRBD1 | many | TRBV11-2 | CASSLDPGQGVAFF | TGTGCCAGCAGCTTAGATCCGGGACAGGGAGTAGCTTTCTTT
TRBJ1-6 | 17 | TRBD1 | few | TRBV10-2 | CASSHPGFGTESSPLHF | TGCGCCAGCAGCCACCCTGGGTTTGGGACAGAAAGTTCACCCCTCCACTTT
TRBJ2-2 | 18 | NA | many | TRBV11-2 | CASSPRVGGQGVTGELFF | TGTGCCAGCAGCCCTCGAGTTGGGGGCCAAGGGGTCACCGGGGAGCTGTTTTTT
TRBJ2-7 | 14 | TRBD2 | few | TRBV9 | CASSLGLADSEQYF | TGTGCCAGCAGTTTGGGACTAGCGGATTCCGAGCAGTACTTC
TRBJ2-2 | 10 | NA | NA | TRBV6-1 | CASKGGELFF | TGTGCCAGCAAGGGCGGGGAGCTGTTTTTT
TRBJ2-2 | 14 | NA | many | TRBV2 | CASRIAANTGELFF | TGTGCCAGTAGAATAGCGGCGAACACCGGGGAGCTGTTTTTT
TRBJ2-7 | 12 | NA | many | TRBV20-1 | CSGVGALYEQYF | TGCAGTGGGGTTGGCGCTCTCTACGAGCAGTACTTC
TRBJ1-5 | 14 | NA | NA | TRBV10-3 | CAISESFSSQPQHF | TGTGCCATCAGTGAGTCGTTCTCGAGCCAGCCCCAGCATTTT
TRBJ2-3 | 17 | TRBD1 | many | TRBV5-1 | CASSYSSPDRGLNTQYF | TGCGCCAGCAGCTATTCTTCTCCGGACAGGGGCCTAAATACGCAGTATTTT
TRBJ2-7 | 13 | NA | few | TRBV5-1 | CASSLGRDYEQYF | TGCGCCAGCAGCTTGGGCAGGGACTACGAGCAGTACTTC
TRBJ2-5 | 13 | NA | many | TRBV5-5 | CASGKGPQETQYF | TGTGCCAGCGGGAAAGGACCGCAAGAGACCCAGTACTTC
TRBJ2-1 | 14 | NA | many | TRBV7-2 | CASSLRPENNEQFF | TGTGCCAGCAGCTTGCGGCCGGAGAACAATGAGCAGTTCTTC
TRBJ2-3 | 11 | NA | many | TRBV20-1 | CSARAPPIRYF | TGCAGTGCTAGAGCCCCCCCGATTCGGTATTTT
TRBJ1-3 | 13 | NA | few | TRBV30 | CAWNSNSGNTIYF | TGTGCCTGGAATTCTAACTCTGGAAACACCATATATTTT
TRBJ2-1 | 16 | NA | many | TRBV12-3/TRBV12-4 | CASGQGAPGGFAEQFF | TGTGCCAGCGGGCAAGGGGCGCCGGGTGGATTCGCTGAGCAGTTCTTC
TRBJ1-1 | 12 | NA | NA | TRBV12-5 | CASGLAGKTAFF | TGTGCTAGTGGTTTGGCAGGGAAGACAGCTTTCTTT
TRBJ2-1 | 17 | TRBD2 | NA | TRBV12-3/TRBV12-4 | CASSLRGVGTKNNEQFF | TGTGCCAGCAGCTTAAGAGGCGTCGGGACTAAGAACAATGAGCAGTTCTTC
TRBJ1-2 | 12 | NA | many | TRBV20-1 | CSAPGTSYGYTF | TGCAGTGCCCCGGGGACTTCGTATGGCTACACCTTC
TRBJ2-7 | 15 | NA | few | TRBV11-2 | CASSLDWAGHYEQYF | TGTGCCAGCAGCTTAGATTGGGCGGGACACTACGAGCAGTACTTC
TRBJ2-7 | 14 | TRBD2 | many | TRBV19 | CASSDLAGFNEQYF | TGTGCCAGTAGTGACTTAGCGGGATTCAACGAGCAGTACTTC